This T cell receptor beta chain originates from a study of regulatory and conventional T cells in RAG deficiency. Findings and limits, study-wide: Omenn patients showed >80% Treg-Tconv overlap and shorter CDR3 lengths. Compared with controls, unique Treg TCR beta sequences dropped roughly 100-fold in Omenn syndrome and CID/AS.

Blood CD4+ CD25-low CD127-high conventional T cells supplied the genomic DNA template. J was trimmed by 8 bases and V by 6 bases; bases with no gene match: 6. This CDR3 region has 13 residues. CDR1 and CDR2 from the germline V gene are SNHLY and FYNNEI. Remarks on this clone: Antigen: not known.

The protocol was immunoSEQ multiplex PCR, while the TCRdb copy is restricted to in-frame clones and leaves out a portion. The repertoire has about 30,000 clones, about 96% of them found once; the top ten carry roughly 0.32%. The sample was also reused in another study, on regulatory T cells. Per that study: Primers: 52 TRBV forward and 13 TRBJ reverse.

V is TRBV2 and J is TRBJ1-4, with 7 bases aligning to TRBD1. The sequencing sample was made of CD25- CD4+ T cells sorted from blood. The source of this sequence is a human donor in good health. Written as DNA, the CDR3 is TGTGCCAGCAGAGAACCGGGACAGGAAAAACTGTTTTTT. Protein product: CASREPGQEKLFF.